These T cell receptor beta chains were read from a single sample in a study of regulatory and conventional T cells in RAG deficiency. Clones were sequenced by immunoSEQ multiplex PCR, and TCRdb holds only the in-frame ones, with some missing. The repertoire includes about 29,000 clones, nearly 95% of them detected once, and under 0.2% sits in the top ten. Another study also made use of these data, one on regulatory T cells.

The sample consisted of CD25- CD4+ T cells sorted from blood. These receptors were obtained from a human donor in good health. CDR3s include the opening cysteine and the closing phenylalanine or tryptophan. The D gene is left open where the match is weak. Part of the rows lack a size; the others show once, few, many or a class for expanded clones.

D gene: TRBD2
V gene: TRBV5-4
J gene: TRBJ2-3
clone size: -
CDR3 protein: CASSRTSGDTDTQYF
CDR3 DNA: TGTGCCAGCAGCCGGACTAGCGGGGACACAGATACGCAGTATTTT

D gene: -
V gene: TRBV2
J gene: TRBJ2-5
clone size: -
CDR3 protein: CASRLTRPQETQYF
CDR3 DNA: TGTGCCAGCAGATTGACAAGGCCCCAAGAGACCCAGTACTTC

D gene: TRBD1
V gene: TRBV4-1
J gene: TRBJ2-1
clone size: -
CDR3 protein: CASSQDVGTGANEQFF
CDR3 DNA: TGCGCCAGCAGCCAAGATGTGGGGACAGGGGCCAATGAGCAGTTCTTC

D gene: -
V gene: TRBV5-1
J gene: TRBJ1-1
clone size: -
CDR3 protein: CASSLGAAEAFF
CDR3 DNA: TGCGCCAGCAGCTTGGGGGCAGCTGAAGCTTTCTTT

D gene: TRBD2
V gene: TRBV19
J gene: TRBJ2-7
clone size: -
CDR3 protein: CASIPGGKSYEQYF
CDR3 DNA: TGTGCCAGTATACCCGGGGGGAAATCCTACGAGCAGTACTTC

D gene: TRBD2
V gene: TRBV18
J gene: TRBJ2-1
clone size: -
CDR3 protein: CASSPGTSGGPQDEQFF
CDR3 DNA: TGTGCCAGCTCACCCGGGACTAGCGGGGGCCCTCAGGATGAGCAGTTCTTC

D gene: -
V gene: TRBV6-5
J gene: TRBJ2-7
clone size: -
CDR3 protein: CASSYSILQKRVEQYF
CDR3 DNA: TGTGCCAGCAGTTACTCGATACTTCAGAAGCGGGTGGAGCAGTACTTC

D gene: -
V gene: TRBV11-2
J gene: TRBJ2-6
clone size: -
CDR3 protein: CASSLAGSWSAGANVLTF
CDR3 DNA: TGTGCCAGCAGCTTAGCCGGGAGCTGGTCGGCTGGGGCCAACGTCCTGACTTTC

D gene: -
V gene: TRBV6-5
J gene: TRBJ1-6
clone size: -
CDR3 protein: CASRPRGVSPLHF
CDR3 DNA: TGTGCCAGCAGGCCACGGGGGGTATCACCCCTCCACTTT

D gene: TRBD1
V gene: TRBV19
J gene: TRBJ2-7
clone size: -
CDR3 protein: CASSLHTGTGGYSGEQYF
CDR3 DNA: TGTGCCAGTAGTCTTCACACCGGGACAGGTGGCTATTCGGGCGAGCAGTACTTC

D gene: -
V gene: TRBV6-1
J gene: TRBJ2-1
clone size: -
CDR3 protein: CAIAGQGGDEQFF
CDR3 DNA: TGTGCCATTGCCGGTCAGGGTGGAGATGAGCAGTTCTTC

D gene: -
V gene: TRBV20-1
J gene: TRBJ2-1
clone size: -
CDR3 protein: CSAGPGNEQFF
CDR3 DNA: TGCAGTGCTGGCCCGGGAAATGAGCAGTTCTTC

D gene: TRBD2
V gene: TRBV2
J gene: TRBJ2-3
clone size: -
CDR3 protein: CASSQELAGGYNTQYF
CDR3 DNA: TGTGCCAGCAGTCAAGAACTAGCGGGGGGGTATAATACGCAGTATTTT

D gene: -
V gene: TRBV19
J gene: TRBJ1-2
clone size: -
CDR3 protein: CASSISSSVYGYTF
CDR3 DNA: TGTGCCAGTAGTATTTCGAGTTCGGTCTATGGCTACACCTTC

D gene: -
V gene: TRBV2
J gene: TRBJ2-5
clone size: -
CDR3 protein: CASSERGGRETQYF
CDR3 DNA: TGTGCCAGCAGTGAACGTGGAGGGAGAGAGACCCAGTACTTC

D gene: TRBD1
V gene: TRBV7-3
J gene: TRBJ2-3
clone size: -
CDR3 protein: CASSLRQGGTDTQYF
CDR3 DNA: TGTGCCAGCAGCTTAAGACAGGGAGGCACAGATACGCAGTATTTT

D gene: -
V gene: TRBV5-1
J gene: TRBJ1-2
clone size: -
CDR3 protein: CASSSSGPSFSYGYTF
CDR3 DNA: TGCGCCAGCAGCTCCTCGGGTCCCTCTTTCTCCTATGGCTACACCTTC

D gene: -
V gene: TRBV11-3
J gene: TRBJ2-5
clone size: -
CDR3 protein: CASSLDRYQETQYF
CDR3 DNA: TGTGCCAGCAGCTTAGACAGGTACCAAGAGACCCAGTACTTC

D gene: -
V gene: TRBV5-1
J gene: TRBJ1-2
clone size: -
CDR3 protein: CASSLTPRGLGDSGYTF
CDR3 DNA: TGCGCCAGCAGCTTGACCCCTCGGGGGTTAGGGGATAGTGGCTACACCTTC

D gene: TRBD1
V gene: TRBV4-1
J gene: TRBJ2-7
clone size: -
CDR3 protein: CASSQPGQGRDEQYF
CDR3 DNA: TGCGCCAGCAGCCAACCCGGACAGGGAAGGGACGAGCAGTACTTC

D gene: -
V gene: TRBV5-6
J gene: TRBJ2-5
clone size: -
CDR3 protein: CASSLAGTQYQETQYF
CDR3 DNA: TGTGCCAGCAGCTTGGCCGGGACACAGTACCAAGAGACCCAGTACTTC

D gene: TRBD1
V gene: TRBV9
J gene: TRBJ2-5
clone size: -
CDR3 protein: CASSAGTGAAQETQYF
CDR3 DNA: TGTGCCAGCAGCGCCGGGACAGGGGCTGCTCAAGAGACCCAGTACTTC

D gene: TRBD1
V gene: TRBV5-1
J gene: TRBJ2-6
clone size: -
CDR3 protein: CASSLGTGGSSGANVLTF
CDR3 DNA: TGCGCCAGCAGCTTGGGGACAGGGGGATCGTCTGGGGCCAACGTCCTGACTTTC

D gene: TRBD1
V gene: TRBV29-1
J gene: TRBJ2-4
clone size: -
CDR3 protein: CSGRDRANIQYF
CDR3 DNA: TGCAGCGGGAGGGACAGGGCGAACATTCAGTACTTC

D gene: TRBD2
V gene: TRBV4-1
J gene: TRBJ2-3
clone size: -
CDR3 protein: CASSQDSLAGAPSTDTQYF
CDR3 DNA: TGCGCCAGCAGCCAAGATAGCCTAGCGGGGGCTCCTAGCACAGATACGCAGTATTTT

D gene: -
V gene: TRBV9
J gene: TRBJ2-3
clone size: -
CDR3 protein: CASSVEYLGTDTQYF
CDR3 DNA: TGTGCCAGCAGCGTAGAATACTTGGGCACAGATACGCAGTATTTT

D gene: -
V gene: TRBV18
J gene: TRBJ1-1
clone size: -
CDR3 protein: CASSPNDVRGFDTEAFF
CDR3 DNA: TGTGCCAGCTCACCCAATGACGTTAGAGGGTTCGACACTGAAGCTTTCTTT

D gene: TRBD1
V gene: TRBV9
J gene: TRBJ2-7
clone size: few
CDR3 protein: CASSARDRGSREQYF
CDR3 DNA: TGTGCCAGCAGCGCGCGGGACAGGGGATCGCGCGAGCAGTACTTC